This passage covers 20 T cell receptor beta chains from one sample sequenced in a study of T cell repertoires in cytomegalovirus infection. TCRdb processed the reads anew with MiXCR; each CDR3 protein has one entry. This sample has approximately 190,000 distinct CDR3 sequences, with roughly 9.8% found just once. The sample taken for sequencing was PBMCs. The receptor set was obtained from a human donor in good health (CMV status not recorded). Some clones in this sample may be carry-over from other donors' samples.

This clonotype has more than one count but fewer than ten. The chain recombines TRBV20-1 with TRBJ2-3; 8 positions match TRBD2. CDR3 size: 14 residues. J lost 1 base, V lost 5 bases, and 5 bases had no gene match. Germline CDR1 is DFQATT and CDR2 is SNEGSKA (reference sequence). The CDR3 DNA is TGCAGTGCTTCCGGGACTAGGGGCACAGATACGCAGTATTTT. Translating gives CSASGTRGTDTQYF.

This clonotype appeared a few times. V gene TRBV4-2 combines with J gene TRBJ2-1; tentatively, D is TRBD2 (5 bases). This CDR3 contains 17 residues. The germline CDR1 and CDR2 sequences are LGHNA and YNFKEQ. Between the trimmed V and J ends, which lost 0 bases and 2 bases, there was a span of 14 bases. The CDR3 loop reads CASSQDRGLGTYNEQFF. For the CDR3, the DNA is TGTGCCAGCAGCCAAGATCGCGGACTTGGGACCTACAATGAGCAGTTCTTC.

This clonotype occurred many times. This chain joins TRBV6-1 and TRBJ2-7, with D possibly being TRBD1 (5 bases). This CDR3 comprises 13 residues. CDR1 is MNHNS, CDR2 SASEGT, per germline. V lost 5 bases and J lost 0, with 8 bases in between. The CDR3 here is CASSRQSSYEQYF. In DNA, the CDR3 is TGTGCCAGCAGTCGACAGAGCTCCTACGAGCAGTACTTC.

This clonotype occurred many times. The chain carries TRBV29-1 and TRBJ2-2; D ambiguous. V gave up 5 bases and J gave up 1 base, with 5 bases separating them. Per germline, CDR1 SQVTM and CDR2 ANQGSEA. CDR3 length: 12 amino acids. Here the CDR3 DNA reads TGCAGCGTTTCGGAGAACACCGGGGAGCTGTTTTTT. It is translated as CSVSENTGELFF.

Ten or more counts support this clonotype. This chain connects TRBV10-3 to TRBJ2-3, with TRBD1 identical over 10 bases. Germline V CDR1 and CDR2: ENHRY, SYGVKD. CDR3 size: 14 residues. Unmatched junction bases numbered 1, after V lost 6 bases and J lost 1 base. CDR3 region: CAISGQGGTDTQYF. The DNA of the CDR3 is TGTGCCATCAGCGGACAGGGGGGCACAGATACGCAGTATTTT.

This sequence joins TRBV4-3 and TRBJ2-3, with D possibly being TRBD1 (6 bases). CDR3 length: 17 amino acids. V lost 3 bases to trimming and J lost 5 bases, with 21 bases between them. Germline CDR1 and CDR2: LGHNA and YSLEER. The CDR3: CASSQTLTRGQGDTQYF. For the CDR3, the DNA is TGCGCCAGCAGCCAGACGTTAACCCGGGGACAAGGAGATACGCAGTATTTT.

This clonotype was counted only a few times. This chain joins TRBV12-3 or TRBV12-4 and TRBJ1-2, with TRBD1 matching over 8 bases. The CDR3 is 13 amino acids. Trimming took 5 bases from V and 4 from J; bases not matched to a gene: 3. The DNA of the CDR3 is TGTGCCAGCAGTCAGGGGGCGGGCTATGGCTACACCTTC. Its translation is CASSQGAGYGYTF.

This clonotype has ten or more counts. One base away lies a much larger clone, so this may be a sequencing read error. It is likely a read error, because the conserved phenylalanine at the end of the CDR3 is missing. The rearrangement uses TRBV7-2 and TRBJ2-7; TRBD1 matches at 8 bases. CDR1 is SGHTA and CDR2 is FQGNSA in the germline V gene. With 0 bases clipped from V and 6 bases from J, the junction kept 10 bases outside the gene matches. The CDR3 extends over 16 amino acids. In DNA form, the CDR3 reads TGTGCCAGCAGCTTAGCACCCGGGACAGGCTCTTTCGAGCAGTACTCC. Residues: CASSLAPGTGSFEQYS.

This clonotype was observed a handful of times. The chain carries TRBV10-3 and TRBJ2-6; tentatively, D is TRBD2 (6 bases). V was clipped by 9 bases and J by 0 bases, with 15 bases between them. This CDR3 has 16 residues. CDR1 and CDR2 from the germline V gene are ENHRY and SYGVKD. In DNA form, the CDR3 reads TGTGCCATTTCGGAGGGCTCCCACTCTGGGGCCAACGTCCTGACTTTC. Protein product: CAISEGSHSGANVLTF.

This clonotype was picked up many times. The J gene is TRBJ1-4, the V gene TRBV7-8; perhaps TRBD1 as D (6 bases). Germline V gene sequence: CDR1 SGHVS, CDR2 FQNEAQ. The CDR3 covers 16 residues. V lost 4 bases to trimming and J lost 0 bases, with 12 bases between them. CDR3 in DNA: TGTGCCAGCAGCTACGGACAGAAAACAACTAATGAAAAACTGTTTTTT. It encodes CASSYGQKTTNEKLFF.

This clonotype was seen ten or more times. The genes are TRBV7-2 and TRBJ2-3, with a weak D call TRBD1 (5 bases). The germline gives CDR1 SGHTA, CDR2 FQGNSA. The CDR3 totals 13 residues. V was clipped by 2 bases and J by 6 bases, with 9 bases between them. CDR3 protein: CASSLSGMDTQYF. In DNA, the CDR3 is TGTGCCAGCAGCTTATCAGGGATGGATACGCAGTATTTT. Together with reference TRBV7-2 and TRBJ2-3, the CDR3 gives the full variable domain: GAGVSQSPSNKVTEKGKDVELRCDPISGHTALYWYRQSLGQGLEFLIYFQGNSAPDKSGLPSDRFSAERTGGSVSTLTIQRTQQEDSAVYLCASSLSGMDTQYFGPGTRLTVL.

The table lists this clonotype with a few counts. V gene TRBV12-3 or TRBV12-4 combines with J gene TRBJ1-2; D unresolved. This CDR3 is built from 14 residues. V dropped 3 bases and J dropped 4 bases, with 12 bases sitting between them. CDR3: CASSLVGVSYGYTF. Here the CDR3 DNA reads TGTGCCAGCAGTTTGGTCGGGGTGAGCTATGGCTACACCTTC.

A few counts support this clonotype. The genes are TRBV7-9 and TRBJ1-6; TRBD1 might be the D (5 bases). The CDR3 is 16 residues long. Trimming cost V 3 bases and J 4 bases, with 13 bases left between them. Germline V CDR1 and CDR2: SEHNR, FQNEAQ (reference sequence). The chain's CDR3 is CASSLGQGVYNSPLHF. DNA for the CDR3: TGTGCCAGCAGCTTGGGGCAGGGTGTTTATAATTCACCCCTCCACTTT.

This chain links TRBV4-1 with TRBJ1-2, with D hard to call. Germline V lookup: CDR1 MGHRA, CDR2 YSYEKL. V dropped 0 bases and J dropped 6 bases, with 8 bases sitting between them. The CDR3 length is 13 residues. The CDR3 reads CASSQEQMNGYTF. The CDR3 DNA reads as TGCGCCAGCAGCCAAGAACAGATGAATGGCTACACCTTC.

In its sample, this clonotype was seen many times. The J gene is TRBJ2-1, the V gene TRBV5-1, with D perhaps matching TRBD1 (5 bases). The CDR3 runs to 13 residues. Trimming pared 3 bases from V and 6 bases from J, leaving 10 bases between. Germline values: CDR1 SGHRS, CDR2 YFSETQ. DNA of the CDR3: TGCGCCAGCAGCTCAGGGTACCGCAATGAGCAGTTCTTC. Its translation: CASSSGYRNEQFF.

This clonotype was detected many times. V usage is TRBV7-2 and J usage is TRBJ2-1; 10 bases map to TRBD2. The CDR3 length is 15 residues. The germline CDR1 and CDR2 sequences are SGHTA and FQGNSA. V dropped 4 bases and J dropped 15; count of bases not matched to a gene: 15. The CDR3 DNA follows: TGTGCCAGCAGCTCCTTCCAGGCTAGCGGGAGTTCTCCGTTCTTC. Translating it yields CASSSFQASGSSPFF.

This clonotype was seen more than once but under ten times. Here the CDR3 reads CASGVTRYSGANVLTF. CDR3 coding DNA: TGTGCCAGCGGTGTTACCAGGTACTCTGGGGCCAACGTCCTGACTTTC. The rearrangement uses TRBV3-1 and TRBJ2-6; D not resolved. The CDR3 length is 16 residues. Per germline, CDR1 LGHDT and CDR2 YNNKEL (reference sequence). Trimming removed 8 bases at V and 0 bases at J, with 14 bases between.

This clonotype was recorded at least ten times. The chain couples TRBV7-2 to TRBJ1-1; D not certain. The germline V gene has CDR1 SGHTA and CDR2 FQGNSA. The CDR3 has 16 amino acids. Trimming stripped 2 bases from V and 0 bases from J, with 13 bases between. Written as DNA, the CDR3 is TGTGCCAGCAGCTTAATGGGGTTTGCGGTGAACACTGAAGCTTTCTTT. Amino acid sequence: CASSLMGFAVNTEAFF.

Turning to this clonotype: Possible read error: a much larger clone is one base away. The genes are TRBV28 and TRBJ2-5; 7 bases fit TRBD2. The CDR3 has 15 residues. The junction had 12 bases not matched to a gene; V was cut back by 8 bases and J by 3 bases. The germline V gene encodes CDR1 MDHEN and CDR2 SYDVKM. CDR3 protein: CASAVVLAREETQYF. Here the CDR3 DNA reads TGTGCCAGCGCTGTGGTACTAGCGAGAGAAGAGACCCAGTACTTC.

Many counts were recorded for this clonotype. The J gene is TRBJ2-6, the V gene TRBV13; the D gene is possibly TRBD2 (6 bases). CDR3 length: 16 residues. The germline V gene has CDR1 PRHDT and CDR2 FYEKMQ (reference sequence). With 0 bases removed from V and 2 bases from J, the gap between germline ends came to 8 bases. The CDR3 reads CASSLGGGTGANVLTF. The DNA for the CDR3 is TGTGCCAGCAGCTTAGGGGGAGGAACTGGGGCCAACGTCCTGACTTTC.